Following are 16 T cell receptor beta chains from one sample sequenced in a study of post-analysis software for immune sequencing data (dated by TCRdb to between 2015 and 2017). What the study reported, not specific to this receptor: Four or five TRBV segments, including TRBV5-6, TRBV5-1 and TRBV20-1, were significantly more frequent in patients than controls.

Their cognate antigens are unknown. The method was PCR. TCRdb lists the instrument as Illumina HiSeq 2500. Unique molecular identifiers were incorporated into TCR beta cDNA libraries to reduce PCR and sequencing biases. In-frame beta chains were kept once TCRdb had trimmed the public reads at Q25 with fastp and called clones with MiXCR. Rows matching on CDR3 protein sequence are summarized as one entry with the most common DNA and genes. The sample includes roughly 540,000 distinct CDR3 sequences, with under 40% observed a single time. Roughly 6% of the sample is held by the ten biggest clonotypes. Sequencing was done on a sample of blood. The receptors stem from a girl aged 2-17 years with multiple sclerosis.

The chain joins TRBV4-1 to TRBJ2-3; 8 nucleotides match TRBD2. Germline V lookup: CDR1 MGHRA, CDR2 YSYEKL. This CDR3 has 17 residues. The V and J ends lost 0 bases and 6 bases, in that order; junction bases with no gene match: 11. The CDR3 coding sequence is TGCGCCAGCAGCCAAGAAAGAAGATCGAGCGGGGGTGATACGCAGTATTTT. Translation: CASSQERRSSGGDTQYF.

This clonotype occurred a few times. This chain connects TRBV27 to TRBJ1-5; no reliable D call. Germline lookup yields CDR1 MNHEY and CDR2 SMNVEV (reference sequence). CDR3 size: 10 residues. Trimming cost V 5 bases and J 6 bases, with 2 bases left between them. CDR3 protein: CASSAQPQHF. The CDR3 coding sequence is TGTGCCAGCAGTGCTCAGCCCCAGCATTTT.

This clonotype was detected a few times. The chain has TRBV5-1 and TRBJ2-5, with 9 bases identical to TRBD2. Trimming took 1 base from V and 4 from J; bases not matched to a gene: 8. CDR3 length: 16 residues. CDR1 is SGHRS, CDR2 YFSETQ, per germline. CDR3 in amino acids: CASSLPSGVSGETQYF. For the CDR3, the DNA is TGCGCCAGCAGCTTGCCTAGCGGGGTTTCCGGAGAGACCCAGTACTTC.

This chain's CDR3 is CASSRTGQGRREQYF. The CDR3 bases are TGCGCCAGCAGCCGCACAGGACAGGGGCGCCGCGAGCAGTACTTC. V gene TRBV4-1 combines with J gene TRBJ2-7; TRBD1 matches at 9 bases. V was clipped by 4 bases and J by 6 bases; unmatched bases: 10. CDR1 and CDR2 from the germline V gene are MGHRA and YSYEKL. The CDR3 has 15 residues.

The chain links TRBV7-3 to TRBJ2-7; TRBD1 matches at 9 bases. Germline CDR1 SGHTA, CDR2 FQGTGA. V was pared by 5 bases and J by 4 bases, with 3 bases of the junction left unmatched. CDR3 length: 13 amino acids. The CDR3 sequence: CASSNGQGYEQYF. The CDR3 nucleotides are TGTGCCAGCAGCAACGGACAGGGGTACGAGCAGTACTTC.

The CDR3 reads CATSAGGQVTQYF. DNA for the CDR3: TGTGCCACGTCAGCGGGGGGGCAGGTGACCCAGTACTTC. The rearrangement uses TRBV12-3 or TRBV12-4 and TRBJ2-5, with 10 bases fitting TRBD2. V shed 10 bases, J shed 7 bases, and the junction held 9 bases outside the gene matches. This CDR3 contains 13 residues.

This clonotype was found a few times. V gene TRBV6-6 combines with J gene TRBJ2-5, with D perhaps TRBD2 (5 bases). Deletions cut 7 bases from V and 11 bases from J, with 20 bases between. Germline values: CDR1 MNHNY, CDR2 SVGAGI (reference sequence). The CDR3 consists of 13 residues. The CDR3 protein is CASTGRGLDEQYF. DNA for the CDR3: TGTGCCAGCACTGGCCGAGGGTTAGATGAGCAGTACTTC.

Comment on this clonotype: A junction end diverges from the germline sequence, so it may reflect a read error. J is TRBJ1-1 and V is TRBV20-1, with D possibly matching TRBD1 (5 bases). The CDR3 runs 14 residues. Germline CDR1 and CDR2: DFQATT and SNEGSKA (reference sequence). The CDR3, as DNA: TGCAGTGCAAACCAGGGCGGTGGGAACCCTGAAGCTTTCTTT. Translation: CSANQGGGNPEAFF.

The chain is built from TRBV7-9 and TRBJ2-1; weak D call: TRBD1 (6 bases). CDR3 size: 18 residues. CDR1 and CDR2 (germline): SEHNR, FQNEAQ (reference sequence). Trimming removed 5 bases from V and 2 bases from J, with 22 bases in between. The CDR3 DNA sequence: TGTGCCAGCAGCCCGTTAGTTATCGGGGCAGGGGCCTACAATGAGCAGTTCTTC. It codes for CASSPLVIGAGAYNEQFF.

The chain carries TRBV12-3 or TRBV12-4 and TRBJ1-6; a weak D match, TRBD1 (6 bases). V gave up 5 bases and J gave up 7 bases, with 21 bases separating them. The CDR3 contains 17 residues. The CDR3 spells CASSPYGATGANSPLHF. CDR3 sequence (DNA): TGTGCCAGCAGTCCATATGGCGCTACGGGGGCAAATTCACCCCTCCACTTT.

There are a few counts of this clonotype. The chain couples TRBV7-3 to TRBJ2-2; TRBD2 agrees at 8 bases. Trimming took 5 bases from V and 6 from J; bases not matched to a gene: 8. CDR3 size: 15 residues. Germline values: CDR1 SGHTA, CDR2 FQGTGA. The CDR3 sequence: CASSPRGGRAGELFF. Here the CDR3 DNA reads TGTGCCAGCAGCCCCCGCGGGGGGCGCGCCGGGGAGCTGTTTTTT.

The V call is TRBV11-2, the J call TRBJ1-5; no definite D call. Germline-derived CDR1 and CDR2 are SGHAT and FQNNGV. V lost 0 bases and J 2 bases, leaving 8 bases between the germline ends. The CDR3 is 15 amino acids. This chain's CDR3 is CASSLDPGGNQPQHF. CDR3 coding DNA: TGTGCCAGCAGCTTAGATCCGGGCGGCAATCAGCCCCAGCATTTT.

J is TRBJ2-1 and V is TRBV5-1; D is unclear. CDR1 and CDR2 from the germline V gene are SGHRS and YFSETQ. V gave up 4 bases and J gave up 6 bases, with 5 bases separating them. The length of the CDR3 is 11 residues. CDR3 DNA sequence: TGCGCCAGCAGCGATTTCAATGAGCAGTTCTTC. Translated: CASSDFNEQFF.

The V gene is TRBV10-2, the J gene TRBJ2-5; a possible D gene is TRBD2 (6 bases). The J call may be in error: the DNA end matches TRBJ2-1 better. This CDR3 has 15 residues. Germline values: CDR1 WSHSY, CDR2 SAAADI. The CDR3 bases are TGCGCCAGCGCTGCCGTTGGAGGGACCCAAGAGACCCAGTTCTTC. It yields the protein CASAAVGGTQETQFF.

This clonotype was counted a few times. The chain uses TRBV5-1 and TRBJ1-6; D is undetermined. The CDR3 consists of 14 residues. V lost 1 base to trimming and J lost 5 bases, with 7 bases between them. The germline V gene encodes CDR1 SGHRS and CDR2 YFSETQ. The CDR3 DNA reads TGCGCCAGCAGCTTGACATCGGATAATTCACCCCTCCACTTT. Translation: CASSLTSDNSPLHF.

The V and J genes are TRBV12-3 or TRBV12-4 and TRBJ1-1, with 7 bases lining up with TRBD1. Trimming at V came to 5 bases and at J to 4 bases, leaving 10 bases not matched to a gene. The CDR3 contains 15 residues. Here the CDR3 DNA reads TGTGCCAGCAGTCGAATGACAGGGCGTCCCACTGAAGCTTTCTTT. Translating gives CASSRMTGRPTEAFF.